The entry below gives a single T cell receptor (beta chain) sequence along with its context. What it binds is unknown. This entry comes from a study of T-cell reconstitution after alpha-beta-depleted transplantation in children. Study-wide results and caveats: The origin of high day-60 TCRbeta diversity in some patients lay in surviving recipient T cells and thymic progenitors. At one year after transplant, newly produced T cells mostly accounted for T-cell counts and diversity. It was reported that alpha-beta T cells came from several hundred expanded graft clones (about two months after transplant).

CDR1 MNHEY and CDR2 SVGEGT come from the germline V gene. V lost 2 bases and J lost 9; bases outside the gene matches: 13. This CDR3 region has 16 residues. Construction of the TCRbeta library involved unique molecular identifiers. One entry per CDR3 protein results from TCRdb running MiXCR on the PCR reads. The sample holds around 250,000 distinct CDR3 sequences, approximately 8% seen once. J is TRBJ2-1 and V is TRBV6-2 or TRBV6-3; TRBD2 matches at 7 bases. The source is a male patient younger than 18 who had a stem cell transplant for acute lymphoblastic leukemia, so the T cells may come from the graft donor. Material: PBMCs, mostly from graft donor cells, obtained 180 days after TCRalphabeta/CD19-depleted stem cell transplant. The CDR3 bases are TGTGCCAGCAGTTACGACGGTCTAACGGGGGGAGGTGAGCAGTTCTTC. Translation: CASSYDGLTGGGEQFF.